This T cell receptor beta chain was recovered during a study of cytomegalovirus exposure and HLA in healthy donors. Worth noting for this clone: Its antigen is undetermined.

Study-level results: A later analysis revealed that TCR association rates differed between HLA loci, peaking at DRB1 and bottoming out at HLA-C. CMV serostatus alone was available as immune exposure information. In a later analysis, a genetic analysis reported fewer productive-TCR N-insertions in an Asian-associated ancestry cluster than the cohort average.

This CDR3 region has 12 residues. V lost 0 bases, J lost 3 bases, and 4 bases lay in between. CDR1 is SGHRS, CDR2 YFSETQ, per germline. The PCR used 60 Vbeta and 13 Jbeta primers. Only in-frame clones appear in the TCRdb table, and some are missing; sequencing was by immunoSEQ multiplex PCR. The data contain around 130,000 clones, roughly 82% of them singletons. The chain employs TRBV5-1 and TRBJ2-7; no clear D. The sequence came from a woman aged 18-29 years in good health and CMV-seropositive. The sample was PBMCs. The DNA of the CDR3 is TGCGCCAGCAGCTTGGTTTACTACGAGCAGTACTTC. Translation: CASSLVYYEQYF.